This TCR beta chain derives from a study of CD8 T cells in ankylosing spondylitis. Study results and limitations: Characteristic of ankylosing spondylitis blood, it appeared, was a TCR beta motif comprising roughly eight highly homologous variants.

Using its own MiXCR run on the 5' RACE reads, TCRdb lists one record per CDR3 protein. The table lists over 130,000 distinct CDR3 sequences, around two fifths of them singletons, with about 15% in the top ten. On this clonotype itself: Its antigen is still unknown.

This CDR3 has 14 residues. Germline CDR1 SGHRS, CDR2 YFSETQ. The V segment lost 4 bases and the J segment 2 bases; nucleotides outside the gene matches: 2. The sequence was obtained from a male donor with ankylosing spondylitis. Sequencing input: synovial fluid, either unsorted or a sorted T cell fraction (not recorded which). V and J are TRBV5-1 and TRBJ2-5; 10 bases line up with TRBD1. The CDR3 sequence is CASSMDRGQETQYF. CDR3 DNA sequence: TGCGCCAGCAGCATGGACAGGGGGCAAGAGACCCAGTACTTC.